Listed here are 30 T cell receptor beta chains from one sample, sequenced in a study of regulatory T cells in long-lasting Graves disease. With iRepertoire HTBI primers and Arm-PCR of CDR3 regions, TCR beta libraries were built. MiXCR was run by TCRdb on the multiplex PCR reads, yielding one entry per CDR3 protein. The sample shows over 350,000 distinct CDR3 sequences, 12% to 15% of them seen only once. Time point: newly diagnosed GD, antithyroid drugs for less than 3 months. There was RNA extracted from PBMCs, and the TCR library was made from it. This sample also appeared in a second study, on T cells in Graves' hyperthyroidism and ophthalmopathy.

Material: peripheral blood mononuclear cells (PBMCs), obtained at new diagnosis, from a patient treated with antithyroid drugs. The receptors were sampled from a woman aged 50 to 65 with Graves disease.

In this sample, this clonotype turned up many times. This rearrangement joins TRBV10-3 to TRBJ2-7, with TRBD2 identical over 15 bases. The germline gives CDR1 ENHRY, CDR2 SYGVKD. Unmatched junction bases numbered 2, after V lost 4 bases and J lost 7 bases. This CDR3 has 14 residues. The CDR3 bases are TGTGCCATCAGTGGGACTAGCGGGAGGGGAGAGCAGTACTTC. Translating it yields CAISGTSGRGEQYF.

This chain connects TRBV20-1 to TRBJ2-7; weak D call: TRBD2 (5 bases). Germline V CDR1 and CDR2: DFQATT, SNEGSKA (reference sequence). V was shortened by 8 bases and J by 3 bases, with 17 bases between the two germline ends. The CDR3 covers 13 residues. The DNA for the CDR3 is TGCAGTACAGACCGGGGTTCCCACTACGAGCAGTACTTC. It yields the protein CSTDRGSHYEQYF.

This clonotype came up many times. The rearrangement uses TRBV24-1 and TRBJ2-5, with TRBD2 matching over 8 bases. The CDR3 totals 16 residues. V shed 0 bases and J 4 bases; nucleotides not matched to a gene: 6. CDR1 and CDR2 (germline): KGHDR, SFDVKD. The CDR3 DNA is TGTGCCACCAGTGATTTGGGGGGCGCGGGGGGAGAGACCCAGTACTTC. It is translated as CATSDLGGAGGETQYF.

This clonotype came up many times. V and J are TRBV5-5 and TRBJ2-7, with D possibly being TRBD1 (5 bases). Trimming left V 4 bases short and J 2 bases short, with 16 bases between. Germline V gene data show CDR1 as SGHKS and CDR2 as YYEKEE (reference sequence). The CDR3 is 15 residues long. The CDR3 sequence: CASSPYADKPYEQYF. The DNA for the CDR3 is TGTGCCAGCAGCCCCTACGCGGACAAGCCCTACGAGCAGTACTTC.

This clonotype was seen a handful of times. One end of the junction does not line up with germline, which may come from a read error. The gene calls are TRBV4-1 and TRBJ1-5, with a possible D match to TRBD1 (5 bases). The CDR3 is made up of 15 amino acids. Germline-derived CDR1 and CDR2 are MGHRA and YSYEKL. CDR3 residues: CASRQAPGYNQPQHF. In DNA form, the CDR3 reads TGCGCCAGCAGACAAGCTCCAGGGTACAATCAGCCCCAGCATTTT.

This clonotype showed up many times. The chain uses TRBV20-1 and TRBJ2-1; 14 nucleotides agree with TRBD2. V gave up 5 bases and J gave up 3 bases; unmatched junction bases: 6. CDR3 length: 16 amino acids. CDR1 and CDR2 from the germline V gene are DFQATT and SNEGSKA (reference sequence). CDR3 loop: CSALGLAGGLYNEQFF. The CDR3 DNA sequence: TGCAGTGCTCTTGGACTAGCGGGAGGCCTCTACAATGAGCAGTTCTTC.

The chain carries TRBV27 and TRBJ2-5; D unresolved. From germline, CDR1 is MNHEY and CDR2 SMNVEV (reference sequence). The CDR3 has 13 amino acids. V shed 3 bases and J shed 5 bases, with 10 bases lying between them. The CDR3 sequence: CASSFGRSETQYF. The CDR3 DNA follows: TGTGCCAGCAGTTTCGGTCGTTCGGAGACCCAGTACTTC.

This clonotype was seen only a few times. This chain links TRBV30 with TRBJ2-7, with D tentatively TRBD2 (5 bases). The CDR3 spans 13 residues. Germline V gene sequence: CDR1 GTSNPN, CDR2 SVGIG (reference sequence). Trimming pared 1 base from V and 2 bases from J, leaving 9 bases between. CDR3 in amino acids: CAWSGGSPYEQYF. The CDR3 coding sequence is TGTGCCTGGAGTGGTGGGAGCCCCTACGAGCAGTACTTC.

A note on this clonotype: Relative to the germline gene, one junction end is altered; a read error may explain this. J is TRBJ2-5 and V is TRBV19; D uncertain. CDR1 and CDR2 (germline): LNHDA, SQIVND (reference sequence). The CDR3 length is 16 residues. CDR3 sequence reads: CASSPAQARPQEAQYF. CDR3 nucleotides: TGTGCCAGTAGTCCAGCTCAAGCGCGCCCCCAAGAGGCCCAGTACTTC.

This clonotype has ten or more counts. The chain joins TRBV27 to TRBJ2-1; perhaps TRBD1 as D (5 bases). The CDR3 is 15 amino acids. V was clipped by 3 bases and J by 0 bases, with 9 bases between them. Germline V gene lookup returns CDR1 MNHEY and CDR2 SMNVEV (reference sequence). The CDR3 DNA reads TGTGCCAGCAGTTTCAGCAGGGACTCCTACAATGAGCAGTTCTTC. Its protein product is CASSFSRDSYNEQFF.

Concerning this clonotype itself: One base away lies a much larger clone, so this may be a sequencing read error. V usage is TRBV28 and J usage is TRBJ2-1; D gene uncertain. From germline, CDR1 is MDHEN and CDR2 SYDVKM. The CDR3 is 15 amino acids. The CDR3 is CASSFLPPGYNEQSF. The CDR3 nucleotides are TGTGCCAGCAGTTTTCTGCCCCCCGGGTACAATGAGCAGTCCTTC.

At least ten counts were recorded for this clonotype. The chain uses TRBV12-3 or TRBV12-4 and TRBJ2-3, with 7 bases identical to TRBD2. Losses at the gene ends were 2 bases for V and 3 bases for J; bases not matched to a gene: 5. The CDR3 is 15 amino acids. The CDR3 loop is CASSLSGVGTDTQYF. CDR3 nucleotides: TGTGCCAGCAGTTTAAGCGGGGTGGGGACAGATACGCAGTATTTT.

This clonotype came up many times. This sequence joins TRBV27 and TRBJ2-4; D perhaps matches TRBD2 (5 bases). Per germline, CDR1 MNHEY and CDR2 SMNVEV (reference sequence). Deletions cut 7 bases from V and 0 bases from J, with 25 bases between. The CDR3 runs 19 residues. CDR3 DNA sequence: TGTGCCAGCATGCTGGAGGCATCGAGTTTCAATAGAGCCAAAAACATTCAGTACTTC. This encodes CASMLEASSFNRAKNIQYF.

The chain links TRBV7-9 to TRBJ2-1; 11 positions agree with TRBD2. Germline trimming cut 5 bases from V and 1 base from J; bases unmatched to any gene: 7. CDR3 length: 17 residues. Germline V gives CDR1 SEHNR, CDR2 FQNEAQ (reference sequence). Here the CDR3 reads CASSQGLAGWSYNEQFF. Written as DNA, the CDR3 is TGTGCCAGCAGCCAAGGACTAGCGGGCTGGTCCTACAATGAGCAGTTCTTC.

The chain uses TRBV27 and TRBJ2-7; 8 bases are shared with TRBD1. The CDR3 has 15 residues. After removal of 4 bases from V and 7 bases from J, the junction contained 12 bases not matched to a gene. Germline loops: CDR1 MNHEY, CDR2 SMNVEV (reference sequence). The CDR3 here is CASSSGQGLLREQYF. The CDR3 DNA sequence: TGTGCCAGCAGTTCAGGACAGGGACTCCTACGAGAGCAGTACTTC.

This clonotype was counted many times. This sequence joins TRBV30 and TRBJ1-2, with unresolved D. The CDR3 covers 17 residues. V shed 0 bases and J shed 4 bases, with 21 bases lying between them. Germline V gene sequence: CDR1 GTSNPN, CDR2 SVGIG (reference sequence). The CDR3 loop reads CAWSVRWQAGPSYGYTF. The CDR3 bases are TGTGCCTGGAGTGTTCGGTGGCAGGCGGGCCCTAGCTATGGCTACACCTTC.

The chain uses TRBV18 and TRBJ1-2; unclear D gene. The CDR3 contains 13 residues. Germline CDR1 and CDR2: KGHSH and LQKENI. The V and J ends lost 3 bases and 3 bases respectively, with 8 bases between them. The CDR3 loop is CASSPPNYYGYTF. CDR3 sequence (DNA): TGTGCCAGCTCACCCCCGAATTACTATGGCTACACCTTC.

This clonotype was found many times. The chain has TRBV3-1 and TRBJ1-2, with D possibly matching TRBD1 (5 bases). V lost 1 base to trimming and J lost 2 bases, with 11 bases between them. CDR1 LGHDT and CDR2 YNNKEL come from the germline V gene (reference sequence). The CDR3 contains 15 residues. The CDR3 DNA is TGTGCCAGCAGCCAAGGGGGCGCGCCCAACTATGGCTACACCTTC. Translation gives CASSQGGAPNYGYTF.

At least ten counts were recorded for this clonotype. The chain joins TRBV2 to TRBJ1-5, with D tentatively TRBD1 (5 bases). The V and J ends lost 8 bases and 0 bases respectively, with 11 bases between them. Per germline, CDR1 SNHLY and CDR2 FYNNEI. The CDR3 totals 14 residues. As DNA, the CDR3 is TGTGCCAGCTCTGACAGCGATAGCAATCAGCCCCAGCATTTT. Translated, it gives CASSDSDSNQPQHF.

This clonotype was found many times. The chain has TRBV20-1 and TRBJ2-1, with D perhaps matching TRBD1 or TRBD2 (7 bases each). The CDR3 is made up of 18 amino acids. Trimming removed 2 bases at V and 3 bases at J, with 23 bases between. CDR1 is DFQATT and CDR2 is SNEGSKA in the germline V gene (reference sequence). DNA for the CDR3: TGCAGTGCTAGACCGGTCGAGTCCAGGGGGACTAACTACAATGAGCAGTTCTTC. Its protein is CSARPVESRGTNYNEQFF.

Ten or more counts support this clonotype. The chain recombines TRBV10-1 with TRBJ2-7; 7 nucleotides match TRBD1. The V segment lost 2 bases and the J segment 4 bases; nucleotides outside the gene matches: 8. Germline lookup yields CDR1 WNHNN and CDR2 SYGVQD (reference sequence). This CDR3 region has 15 residues. CDR3 amino acids: CASSEMGRGKYEQYF. Written as DNA, the CDR3 is TGCGCCAGCAGTGAGATGGGCAGGGGGAAATACGAGCAGTACTTC.

V usage is TRBV28 and J usage is TRBJ2-7; D gene unclear. Germline V lookup: CDR1 MDHEN, CDR2 SYDVKM. The CDR3 totals 15 residues. Trimming stripped 1 base from V and 0 bases from J, with 10 bases between. The DNA for the CDR3 is TGTGCCAGCAGTTTATACGCGCCGAGCTCCTACGAGCAGTACTTC. Translating gives CASSLYAPSSYEQYF.

J is TRBJ2-6 and V is TRBV10-3; D possibly matches TRBD1 or TRBD2 (5 bases each). Germline loops: CDR1 ENHRY, CDR2 SYGVKD. The CDR3 totals 19 residues. V lost 3 bases to trimming and J lost 4 bases, with 22 bases between them. The CDR3 is CAISDPGWDPRTGANVLTF. CDR3 DNA: TGTGCCATCAGTGATCCGGGGTGGGACCCCAGGACCGGGGCCAACGTCCTGACTTTC.

This clonotype was seen repeatedly, ten times or more. The chain has TRBV27 and TRBJ2-3, with D possibly being TRBD1 (6 bases). Germline CDR1 MNHEY, CDR2 SMNVEV (reference sequence). This CDR3 region has 13 residues. V shed 6 bases and J shed 4 bases, with 11 bases lying between them. The CDR3 region is CASRDQGSDTQYF. The DNA of the CDR3 is TGTGCCAGCAGGGACCAGGGGTCAGATACGCAGTATTTT.

This clonotype was detected many times. This rearrangement joins TRBV28 to TRBJ2-7; 7 bases match TRBD1. CDR1 and CDR2 (germline): MDHEN, SYDVKM. Trimming cost V 7 bases and J 6 bases; bases outside gene matches: 15. The CDR3 loop spans 15 amino acids. CDR3 loop: CASIEGRKGGGEQYF. CDR3 nucleotides: TGTGCCAGCATCGAGGGGCGTAAAGGGGGCGGCGAGCAGTACTTC.

This clonotype was found once. The chain carries TRBV9 and TRBJ2-7; no definite D call. The end of the DNA fits TRBJ2-1 better, so the J call may be wrong. Germline lookup yields CDR1 SGDLS and CDR2 YYNGEE. This CDR3 spans 15 amino acids. The DNA of the CDR3 is TGTGCCAGCAGCGTAGAGAACAGACCAACCTACGAGCAGTTCTTC. It encodes CASSVENRPTYEQFF.

Ten or more counts support this clonotype. This chain uses TRBV10-3 with TRBJ1-1; 11 nucleotides match TRBD1. CDR1 is ENHRY and CDR2 is SYGVKD in the germline V gene. The CDR3 is made up of 15 amino acids. J was trimmed by 1 base and V by 4 bases; bases with no gene match: 2. The CDR3 DNA reads TGTGCCATCAGTGGGGGGACAGGGGGGAACACTGAAGCTTTCTTT. Its protein product is CAISGGTGGNTEAFF.

The V gene is TRBV20-1, the J gene TRBJ2-7; D is possibly TRBD1 or TRBD2 (5 bases each). The V end was cut by 0 bases, the J end by 1 base, with 10 bases between. Germline CDR1 reads DFQATT; CDR2 reads SNEGSKA (reference sequence). The CDR3 has 14 residues. The CDR3 DNA reads as TGCAGTGCTAGAGATGGGGACGGTTCCTACGAGCAGTACTTC. It is translated as CSARDGDGSYEQYF.

Remarks on this clonotype: Germline is not matched at one junction end, which may reflect a read error. The chain couples TRBV28 to TRBJ2-7, with D perhaps TRBD2 (5 bases). CDR1 and CDR2 (germline): MDHEN, SYDVKM. CDR3 size: 14 residues. In DNA form, the CDR3 reads TGTGCCAGCAGTTTATGGCCCGGGATATACGGGCAGTACTTC. It yields the protein CASSLWPGIYGQYF.

This rearrangement joins TRBV20-1 to TRBJ1-1; D call uncertain. The CDR3 totals 13 residues. Between the trimmed V and J ends, which lost 2 bases and 2 bases, there was a span of 9 bases. The germline V gene has CDR1 DFQATT and CDR2 SNEGSKA (reference sequence). CDR3 in DNA: TGCAGTGCTAGACTTAACGTAAACACTGAAGCTTTCTTT. As protein: CSARLNVNTEAFF.